Listed here are 8 T cell receptor beta chains from one sample, sequenced in a study of T-cell reconstitution after alpha-beta-depleted transplantation in children. Unique molecular identifiers were incorporated into the prepared TCRbeta library. TCRdb itself ran the PCR reads through MiXCR, one entry per CDR3 protein. Among over 85,000 distinct CDR3 sequences, 7.5% to 9.5% were seen once, and the ten largest hold roughly 15%. Sequencing used PBMCs, obtained before TCRalphabeta/CD19-depleted stem cell transplant. Every receptor here comes from a boy aged 2 to 9 with acute lymphoblastic leukemia, due to receive a stem cell transplant.

V is TRBV6-5 and J is TRBJ1-1, with 9 bases aligning to TRBD1. CDR1 MNHEY and CDR2 SVGAGI come from the germline V gene. V lost 0 bases, J lost 7 bases, and 9 bases stayed unmatched. The CDR3 has 16 amino acids. The CDR3 sequence: CASSYSWTGVVGEAFF. CDR3 bases: TGTGCCAGCAGTTACTCATGGACAGGGGTCGTCGGTGAAGCTTTCTTT.

This clonotype has more than one count but fewer than ten. The chain links TRBV20-1 to TRBJ1-6, with D maybe TRBD1 (5 bases). The ends were cut back, 1 base at V and 8 bases at J, with 12 bases in the middle. The germline gives CDR1 DFQATT, CDR2 SNEGSKA (reference sequence). The CDR3 has 14 amino acids. The CDR3 DNA reads as TGCAGTGCTAGAGCCGGACATCCCGATTCACCCCTCCACTTT. Its protein product is CSARAGHPDSPLHF.

Ten or more counts support this clonotype. V and J are TRBV28 and TRBJ2-7; D may be TRBD2 (6 bases). V was clipped by 4 bases and J by 1 base, with 11 bases between them. Germline V lookup: CDR1 MDHEN, CDR2 SYDVKM. The CDR3 sequence is 14 residues long. CDR3 amino acids: CASSSRLDSYEQYF. CDR3 nucleotide sequence: TGTGCCAGCAGTTCCCGACTAGATTCCTACGAGCAGTACTTC.

The chain couples TRBV20-1 to TRBJ1-6; 9 nucleotides match TRBD1. With 1 base clipped from V and 4 bases from J, the junction kept 2 bases outside the gene matches. Germline CDR1 and CDR2: DFQATT and SNEGSKA (reference sequence). CDR3 length: 15 residues. The CDR3 bases are TGCAGTGCTAGAGCGGACAGGGGTTATAATTCACCCCTCCACTTT. It encodes CSARADRGYNSPLHF.

This clonotype was found many times. V is TRBV25-1 and J is TRBJ1-5, with 8 bases matching TRBD1. V gave up 4 bases and J gave up 5 bases; unmatched junction bases: 13. Germline V gene sequence: CDR1 MGHDK, CDR2 SYGVNS. The CDR3 contains 17 residues. CDR3 amino acids: CASSAVIGRGQDQPQHF. The CDR3 DNA reads as TGTGCCAGCAGTGCAGTAATAGGCAGGGGGCAGGATCAGCCCCAGCATTTT.

This clonotype was detected only a few times. The chain recombines TRBV11-2 with TRBJ2-2, with D perhaps matching TRBD2 (6 bases). Between the trimmed V and J ends, which lost 6 bases and 1 base, there was a span of 9 bases. Germline V gives CDR1 SGHAT, CDR2 FQNNGV. The CDR3 has 14 residues. DNA of the CDR3: TGTGCCAGCAGACCCGGGGGGAACACCGGGGAGCTGTTTTTT. This sequence encodes CASRPGGNTGELFF.

This clonotype was recorded many times. J is TRBJ1-1 and V is TRBV12-3 or TRBV12-4; 7 bases fit TRBD1. The CDR3 totals 15 residues. The V gene end was trimmed by 3 bases and the J gene end by 7 bases; junction bases not matched to a gene: 11. The CDR3 reads CASSFRTGLGGEAFF. The CDR3 nucleotides are TGTGCCAGCAGTTTCAGGACAGGTCTCGGGGGTGAAGCTTTCTTT.

At least ten counts were recorded for this clonotype. This chain joins TRBV5-1 and TRBJ2-5; D may be TRBD1 or TRBD2 (5 bases each). Germline V gene sequence: CDR1 SGHRS, CDR2 YFSETQ. The V end was cut by 0 bases, the J end by 5 bases, with 14 bases between. The CDR3 is made up of 15 amino acids. The CDR3 nucleotides are TGCGCCAGCAGCTTGGTGGCAGGGAGTCCGGAGACCCAGTACTTC. Its protein is CASSLVAGSPETQYF.